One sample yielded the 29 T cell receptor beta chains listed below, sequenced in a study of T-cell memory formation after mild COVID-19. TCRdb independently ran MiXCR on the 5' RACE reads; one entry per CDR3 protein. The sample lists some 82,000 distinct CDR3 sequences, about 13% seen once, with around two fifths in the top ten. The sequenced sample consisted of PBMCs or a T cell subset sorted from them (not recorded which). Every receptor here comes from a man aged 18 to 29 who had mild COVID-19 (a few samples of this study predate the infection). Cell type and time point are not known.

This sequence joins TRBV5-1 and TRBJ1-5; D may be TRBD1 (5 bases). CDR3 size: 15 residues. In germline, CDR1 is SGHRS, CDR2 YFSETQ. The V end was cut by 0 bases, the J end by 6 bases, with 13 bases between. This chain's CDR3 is CASSLAGAGGQPQHF. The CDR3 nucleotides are TGCGCCAGCAGCTTGGCCGGGGCAGGCGGTCAGCCCCAGCATTTT.

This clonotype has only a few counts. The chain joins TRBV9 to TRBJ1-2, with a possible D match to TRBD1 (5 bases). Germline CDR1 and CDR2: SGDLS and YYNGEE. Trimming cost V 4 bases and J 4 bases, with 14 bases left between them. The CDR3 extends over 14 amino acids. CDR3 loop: CASSPDDSFYGYTF. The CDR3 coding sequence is TGTGCCAGCAGCCCTGATGACAGCTTCTATGGCTACACCTTC.

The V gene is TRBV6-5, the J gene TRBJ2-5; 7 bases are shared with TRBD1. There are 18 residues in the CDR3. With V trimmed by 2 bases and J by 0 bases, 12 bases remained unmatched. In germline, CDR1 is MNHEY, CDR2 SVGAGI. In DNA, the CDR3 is TGTGCCAGCAGTTACACCGTCCCGGGACAGCAGTACCAAGAGACCCAGTACTTC. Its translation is CASSYTVPGQQYQETQYF.

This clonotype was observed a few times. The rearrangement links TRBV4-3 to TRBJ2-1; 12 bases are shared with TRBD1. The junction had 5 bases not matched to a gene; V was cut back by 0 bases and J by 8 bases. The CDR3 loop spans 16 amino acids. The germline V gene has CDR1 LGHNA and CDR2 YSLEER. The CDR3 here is CASSQDPGQGADEQFF. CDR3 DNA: TGCGCCAGCAGCCAAGATCCGGGACAGGGGGCAGATGAGCAGTTCTTC.

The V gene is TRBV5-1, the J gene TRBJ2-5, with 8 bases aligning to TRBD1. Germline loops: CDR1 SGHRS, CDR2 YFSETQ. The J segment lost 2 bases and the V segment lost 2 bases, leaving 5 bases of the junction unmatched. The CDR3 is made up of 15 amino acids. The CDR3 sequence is CASSFQGAIQETQYF. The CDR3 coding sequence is TGCGCCAGCAGCTTCCAGGGGGCTATACAAGAGACCCAGTACTTC.

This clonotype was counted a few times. CDR3 coding DNA: TGTGCCAGCAGCTGCCGGACAGGAACCAAAGTCGGCGATGAGCAGTTCTTC. It codes for CASSCRTGTKVGDEQFF. This chain connects TRBV7-3 to TRBJ2-1; the match to TRBD1 covers 7 bases. CDR1 and CDR2 from the germline V gene are SGHTA and FQGTGA. V shed 4 bases, J shed 8 bases, and the junction held 17 bases outside the gene matches. CDR3 size: 17 residues.

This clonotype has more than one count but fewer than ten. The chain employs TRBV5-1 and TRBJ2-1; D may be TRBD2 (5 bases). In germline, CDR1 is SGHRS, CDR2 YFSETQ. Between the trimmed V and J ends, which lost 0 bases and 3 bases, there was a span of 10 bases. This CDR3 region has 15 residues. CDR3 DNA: TGCGCCAGCAGCTTGGTGGAGGACCTCTACAATGAGCAGTTCTTC. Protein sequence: CASSLVEDLYNEQFF.

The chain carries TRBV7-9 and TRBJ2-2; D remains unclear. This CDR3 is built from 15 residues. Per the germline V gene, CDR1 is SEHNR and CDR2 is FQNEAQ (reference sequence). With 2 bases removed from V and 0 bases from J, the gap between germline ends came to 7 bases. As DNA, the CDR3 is TGTGCCAGCAGCTTAATAGGGACGAACACCGGGGAGCTGTTTTTT. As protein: CASSLIGTNTGELFF.

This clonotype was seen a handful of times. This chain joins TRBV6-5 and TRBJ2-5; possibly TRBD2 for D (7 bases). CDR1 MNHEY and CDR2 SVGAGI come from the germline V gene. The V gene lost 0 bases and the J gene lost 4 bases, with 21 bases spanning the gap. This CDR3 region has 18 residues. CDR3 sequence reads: CASSYSIFPGGPGETQYF. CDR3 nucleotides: TGTGCCAGCAGTTACTCGATCTTCCCCGGGGGGCCGGGAGAGACCCAGTACTTC.

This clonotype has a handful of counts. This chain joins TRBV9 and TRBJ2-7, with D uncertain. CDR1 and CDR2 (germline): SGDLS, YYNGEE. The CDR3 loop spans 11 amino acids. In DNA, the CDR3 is TGTGCCAGCAGCGTAGTGCGACGGAGACTTGTC. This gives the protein CASSVVRRRLV.

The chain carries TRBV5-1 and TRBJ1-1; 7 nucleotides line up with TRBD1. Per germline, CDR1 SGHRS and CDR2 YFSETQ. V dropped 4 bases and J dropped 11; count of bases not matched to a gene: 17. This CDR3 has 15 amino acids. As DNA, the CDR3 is TGCGCCAGCAGCATTTGGGACAGTGGAGGTGTAGAGGCTTTCTTT. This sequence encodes CASSIWDSGGVEAFF.

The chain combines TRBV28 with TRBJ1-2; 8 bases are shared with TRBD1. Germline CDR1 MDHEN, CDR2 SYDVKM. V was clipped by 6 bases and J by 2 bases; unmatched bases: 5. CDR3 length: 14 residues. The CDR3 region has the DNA TGTGCCAGCAGGAGACAGGGGCGAAACTATGGCTACACCTTC. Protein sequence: CASRRQGRNYGYTF.

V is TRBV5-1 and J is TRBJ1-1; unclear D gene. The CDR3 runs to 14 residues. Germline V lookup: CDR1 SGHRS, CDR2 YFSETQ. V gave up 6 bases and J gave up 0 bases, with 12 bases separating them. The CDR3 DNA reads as TGCGCCAGCACAGTGACGGAGATGAACACTGAAGCTTTCTTT. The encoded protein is CASTVTEMNTEAFF.

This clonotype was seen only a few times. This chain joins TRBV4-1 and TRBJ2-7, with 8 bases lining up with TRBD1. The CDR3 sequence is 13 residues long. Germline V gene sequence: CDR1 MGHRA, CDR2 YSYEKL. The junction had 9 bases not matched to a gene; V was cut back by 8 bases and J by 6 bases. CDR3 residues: CASGQGGVGEQYF. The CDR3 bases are TGCGCCAGCGGACAGGGTGGGGTTGGCGAGCAGTACTTC.

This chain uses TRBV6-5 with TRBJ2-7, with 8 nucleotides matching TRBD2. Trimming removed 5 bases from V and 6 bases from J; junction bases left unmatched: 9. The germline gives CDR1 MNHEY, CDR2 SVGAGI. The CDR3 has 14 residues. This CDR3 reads CASSLRSGETEQYF. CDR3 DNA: TGTGCCAGCAGTCTACGTAGCGGGGAAACCGAGCAGTACTTC.

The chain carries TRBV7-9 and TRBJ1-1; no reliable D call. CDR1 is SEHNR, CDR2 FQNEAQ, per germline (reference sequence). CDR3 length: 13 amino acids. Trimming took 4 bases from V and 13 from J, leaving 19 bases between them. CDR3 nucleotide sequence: TGTGCCAGCAGCTCCTGGGGTACCCCAGCAGGTTTCTTT. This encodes CASSSWGTPAGFF.

The CDR3 here is CASSLGWGRDGYGYTF. The CDR3 coding sequence is TGTGCCAGCAGCTTAGGATGGGGGCGCGACGGCTATGGCTACACCTTC. The chain is built from TRBV7-6 and TRBJ1-2; possibly TRBD1 for D (6 bases). Deletions cut 1 base from V and 4 bases from J, with 16 bases between. This CDR3 comprises 16 residues. The V gene's germline CDR1 is SGHVS and CDR2 FNYEAQ.

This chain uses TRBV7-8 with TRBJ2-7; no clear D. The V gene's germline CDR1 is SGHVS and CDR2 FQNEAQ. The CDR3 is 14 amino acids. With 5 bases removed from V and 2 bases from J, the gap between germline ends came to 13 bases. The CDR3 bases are TGTGCCAGCAGCCCGTGGGTGGGTGCCTACGAGCAGTACTTC. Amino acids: CASSPWVGAYEQYF.

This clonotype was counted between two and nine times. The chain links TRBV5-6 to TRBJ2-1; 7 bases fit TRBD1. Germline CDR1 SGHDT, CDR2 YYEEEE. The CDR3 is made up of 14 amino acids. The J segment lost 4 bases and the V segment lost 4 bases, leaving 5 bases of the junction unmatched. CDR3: CASSPGTVYNEQFF. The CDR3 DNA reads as TGTGCCAGCAGCCCAGGGACAGTTTACAATGAGCAGTTCTTC.

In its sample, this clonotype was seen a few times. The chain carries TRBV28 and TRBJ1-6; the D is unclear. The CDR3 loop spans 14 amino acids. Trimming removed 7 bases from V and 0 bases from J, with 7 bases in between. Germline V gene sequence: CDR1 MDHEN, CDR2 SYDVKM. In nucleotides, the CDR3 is TGTGCCAGCACACGGAGCTCCTATAATTCACCCCTCCACTTT. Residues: CASTRSSYNSPLHF.

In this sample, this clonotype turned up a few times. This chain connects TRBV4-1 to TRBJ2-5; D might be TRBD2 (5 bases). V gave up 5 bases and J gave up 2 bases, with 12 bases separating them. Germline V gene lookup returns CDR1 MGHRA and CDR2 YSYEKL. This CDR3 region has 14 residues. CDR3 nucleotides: TGCGCCAGCAGCTTCCGGGAAAAACAAGAGACCCAGTACTTC. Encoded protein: CASSFREKQETQYF.

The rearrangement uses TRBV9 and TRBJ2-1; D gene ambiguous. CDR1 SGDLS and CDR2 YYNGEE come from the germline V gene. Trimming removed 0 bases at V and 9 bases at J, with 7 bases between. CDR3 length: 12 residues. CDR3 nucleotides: TGTGCCAGCAGCGTAGGTTCGGTTGAGCAGTTCTTC. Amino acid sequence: CASSVGSVEQFF.

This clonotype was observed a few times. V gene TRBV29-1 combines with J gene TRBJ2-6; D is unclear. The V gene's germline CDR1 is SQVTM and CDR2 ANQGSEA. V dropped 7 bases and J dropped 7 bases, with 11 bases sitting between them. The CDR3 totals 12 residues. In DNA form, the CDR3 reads TGCAGCGCCCTAGATGAAGCCAACGTCCTGACTTTC. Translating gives CSALDEANVLTF.

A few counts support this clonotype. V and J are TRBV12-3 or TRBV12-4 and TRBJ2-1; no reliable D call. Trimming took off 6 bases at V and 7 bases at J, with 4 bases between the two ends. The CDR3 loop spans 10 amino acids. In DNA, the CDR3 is TGTGCCAGCAGAGGGAATGAGCAGTTCTTC. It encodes CASRGNEQFF.

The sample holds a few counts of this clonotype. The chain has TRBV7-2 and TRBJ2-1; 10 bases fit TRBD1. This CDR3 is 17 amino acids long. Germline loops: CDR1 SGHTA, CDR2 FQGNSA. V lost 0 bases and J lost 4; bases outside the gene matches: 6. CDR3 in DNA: TGTGCCAGCAGCTTAGCAAGGACAGGGGGGTGGTACAATGAGCAGTTCTTC. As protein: CASSLARTGGWYNEQFF.

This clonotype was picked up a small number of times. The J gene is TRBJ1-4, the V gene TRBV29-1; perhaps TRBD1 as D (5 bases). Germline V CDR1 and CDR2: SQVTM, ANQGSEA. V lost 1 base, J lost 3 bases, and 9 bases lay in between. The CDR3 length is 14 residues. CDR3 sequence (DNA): TGCAGCGTTGAAGCCGGGACCTCTAATGAAAAACTGTTTTTT. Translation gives CSVEAGTSNEKLFF.

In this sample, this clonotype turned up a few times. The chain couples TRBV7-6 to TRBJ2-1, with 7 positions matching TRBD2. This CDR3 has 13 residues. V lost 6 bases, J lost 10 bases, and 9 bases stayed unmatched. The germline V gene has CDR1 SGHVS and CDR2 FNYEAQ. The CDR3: CASSPSTSAEQFF. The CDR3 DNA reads TGTGCCAGCAGTCCGAGCACTAGCGCGGAGCAGTTCTTC.

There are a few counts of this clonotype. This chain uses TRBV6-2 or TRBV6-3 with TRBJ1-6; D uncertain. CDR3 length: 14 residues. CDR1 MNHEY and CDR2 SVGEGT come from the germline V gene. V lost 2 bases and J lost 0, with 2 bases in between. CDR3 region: CASSYGSYNSPLHF. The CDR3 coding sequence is TGTGCCAGCAGTTACGGCTCCTATAATTCACCCCTCCACTTT.

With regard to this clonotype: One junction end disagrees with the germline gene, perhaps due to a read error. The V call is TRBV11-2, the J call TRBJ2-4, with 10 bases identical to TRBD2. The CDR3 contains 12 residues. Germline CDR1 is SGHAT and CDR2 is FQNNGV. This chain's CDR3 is CASSLAGDPGVF. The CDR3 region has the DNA TGTGCCAGCAGCCTAGCGGGGGACCCCGGGGTCTTC. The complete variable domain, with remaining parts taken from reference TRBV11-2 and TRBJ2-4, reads EAGVAQSPRYKIIEKRQSVAFWCNPISGHATLYWYQQILGQGPKLLIQFQNNGVVDDSQLPKDRFSAERLKGVDSTLKIQPAKLEDSAVYLCASSLAGDPGVFGAGTRLSVL.